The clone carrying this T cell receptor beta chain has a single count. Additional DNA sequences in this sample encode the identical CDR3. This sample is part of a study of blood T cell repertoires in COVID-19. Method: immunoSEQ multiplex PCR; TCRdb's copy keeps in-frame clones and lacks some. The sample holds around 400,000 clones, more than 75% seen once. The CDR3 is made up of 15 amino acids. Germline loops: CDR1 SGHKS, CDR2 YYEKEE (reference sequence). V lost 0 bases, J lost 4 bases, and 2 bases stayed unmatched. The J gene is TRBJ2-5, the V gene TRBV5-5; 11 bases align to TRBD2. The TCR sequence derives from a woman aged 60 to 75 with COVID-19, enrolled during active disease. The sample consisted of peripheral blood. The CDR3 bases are TGTGCCAGCAGCTTGGGGCTAGCGGGGGGAGAGACCCAGTACTTC. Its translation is CASSLGLAGGETQYF.